The sequence of this TCR beta chain was determined in a study of cytomegalovirus exposure and HLA in healthy donors. Amplification used 60 Vbeta primers and 13 Jbeta primers. The data were produced by immunoSEQ multiplex PCR, yet TCRdb's version contains in-frame clones alone and is incomplete. This table holds roughly 150,000 clones, 65% to 80% found once. Trimming removed 5 bases at V and 0 bases at J, with 8 bases between. CDR1 is SEHNR, CDR2 FQNEAQ, per germline (reference sequence). CDR3 length equals 14 residues. Of note for this clone: No antigen is known for it.

General study findings and limits: Later analysis associated a missense DCLRE1C variant with TCR beta V- and J-gene trimming. Most of the TCR beta V segments (in an earlier analysis) were productive either about 90% or about 30% of the time. The authors excluded some V segments, including TRBV6-2 and TRBV6-3, as indistinguishable.

This sequence joins TRBV7-9 and TRBJ1-3; D uncertain. The sample taken for sequencing was PBMCs. The receptor was isolated from a male donor in good health and CMV-seronegative. CDR3 amino acids: CASSRSSSGNTIYF. CDR3 coding DNA: TGTGCCAGCAGCCGTAGTTCCTCTGGAAACACCATATATTTT.